These 2 T cell receptor beta chains came from one sample sequenced in a study of blood T cell repertoires in COVID-19. Using immunoSEQ multiplex PCR, the repertoire was profiled, and TCRdb retains in-frame clones only, with some absent. The sample lists roughly 43,000 clones; 70% to 90% were seen once. The sample consisted of peripheral blood. Source of these receptors: a man in his 70s with active COVID-19.

This clone was observed a handful of times. This chain links TRBV7-8 with TRBJ1-6, with D hard to call. Germline V gene lookup returns CDR1 SGHVS and CDR2 FQNEAQ. CDR3 length: 16 amino acids. V lost 5 bases, J lost 3 bases, and 14 bases lay in between. CDR3: CASSILKQDYNSPLHF. The CDR3 region has the DNA TGTGCCAGCAGCATACTCAAGCAGGACTATAATTCACCCCTCCACTTT.

V gene TRBV3-1 (or the pseudogene TRBV3-2) combines with J gene TRBJ2-3, with D maybe TRBD2 (5 bases). The CDR3 covers 16 residues. CDR1 is LGHDT, CDR2 YNNKEL, per germline (reference sequence). Trimming removed 1 base from V and 4 bases from J, with 15 bases in between. In DNA, the CDR3 is TGTGCCAGCAGCCAAGTGCTAGCTTTGTTAGCAGATACGCAGTATTTT. As protein: CASSQVLALLADTQYF.